This T cell receptor beta chain was recovered during a study of monozygotic twins with inflammatory bowel disease. Whole-study findings and limits: No difference in repertoire similarity was seen between concordant and discordant twins, possibly because power was limited. The analysis failed to separate different T cell subtypes.

TCRdb reprocessed the 5' RACE reads and stores each CDR3 protein as one record, lacking DNA. This table lists fewer than 150,000 distinct CDR3 sequences. Notes on this clonotype: Its antigen is unknown.

The specimen was blood. The source is a human donor with ulcerative colitis or Crohn's disease, or a healthy co-twin of an affected twin (not recorded which).

The CDR3 is CASSSNAEAFF. The chain carries TRBV11-2 and TRBJ1-1. The CDR3 sequence is 11 residues long. The germline V gene has CDR1 SGHAT and CDR2 FQNNGV.